Listed below are T cell receptor beta chains from one sample, sequenced in a study of cytomegalovirus exposure and HLA in healthy donors. Data came from immunoSEQ multiplex PCR; TCRdb stores just in-frame clones and leaves some out. The sample carries about 110,000 clones, around 79% recorded once. The material sequenced was PBMCs. The receptors were gathered from a middle-aged woman in good health and CMV-seronegative. Each CDR3 is given with its conserved first and last residue. D genes are given only for firm matches. Clone size is stated in some rows and not others, as once, few, many or a class when expanded.

DNA	CDR3	size	D	J	V
TGCGCCAGCAGCTCAGGGGGCGCTTACTCCAATCAGCCCCAGCATTTT	CASSSGGAYSNQPQHF	-	TRBD1	TRBJ1-5	TRBV23-1
TGTGCTATCCAAGCAAGGGGGCTACTTACCGACACAGATACGCAGTATTTT	CAIQARGLLTDTDTQYF	-	TRBD1	TRBJ2-3	TRBV27
TGTGCCAGCAGCCGGCAGGGACTTAGCACAGATACGCAGTATTTT	CASSRQGLSTDTQYF	-	-	TRBJ2-3	TRBV4-2
TGTGCCAGCAGCTTATGGAGGTTCGGCACTGAAGCTTTCTTT	CASSLWRFGTEAFF	-	-	TRBJ1-1	TRBV7-9
TGCGCCAGCAGCTTGGAGGCGGATCCCTACGAGCAGTACTTC	CASSLEADPYEQYF	-	-	TRBJ2-7	TRBV5-1
TGTGCCAGTAGTACGTCGAACAGGGTAGCTAAGCCTGGAAACACCATATATTTT	CASSTSNRVAKPGNTIYF	-	-	TRBJ1-3	TRBV19
TGTGCCAGCACCGCCCATAGGACTAGCGGGAGGGCCGGCACAGATACGCAGTATTTT	CASTAHRTSGRAGTDTQYF	once	TRBD2	TRBJ2-3	TRBV6-4
TGTGCCAGCAGCGTAGGTCAGGGTGACGAAAAACTGTTTTTT	CASSVGQGDEKLFF	-	-	TRBJ1-4	TRBV9
TGTGCCAGCAGTGATATTCGCTACCAGGACACCATATATTTT	CASSDIRYQDTIYF	once	-	TRBJ1-3	TRBV2
TGTGCCAGCAGTTACCGCCGGGGACAGGGGCACACCTTC	CASSYRRGQGHTF	once	TRBD1	TRBJ1-2	TRBV6-5